Following are 26 T cell receptor beta chains from one sample sequenced in a study of blood T cell repertoires in COVID-19. Produced via immunoSEQ multiplex PCR; TCRdb's table is partial and in-frame only. Among around 94,000 clones listed, 87% were seen once. Sequenced: peripheral blood. The receptors come from a woman between 45 and 65 years old with COVID-19, enrolled during active disease.

This clone was seen only once. The chain recombines TRBV2 with TRBJ1-5; TRBD1 is a possible D gene (6 bases). Germline CDR1 is SNHLY and CDR2 is FYNNEI. This CDR3 has 15 residues. Deletions cut 1 base from V and 3 bases from J, with 10 bases between. CDR3 residues: CASSEDRAINQPQHF. The CDR3, as DNA: TGTGCCAGCAGTGAAGACAGGGCGATCAATCAGCCCCAGCATTTT.

This rearrangement joins TRBV18 to TRBJ2-5; a weak D match, TRBD1 (5 bases). Trimming took off 1 base at V and 4 bases at J, with 10 bases between the two ends. Germline CDR1 and CDR2: KGHSH and LQKENI. CDR3 length equals 14 residues. The CDR3 reads CASSPQRGGETQYF. For the CDR3, the DNA is TGTGCCAGCTCACCACAAAGGGGCGGAGAGACCCAGTACTTC. The full variable domain, in which reference TRBV18 and TRBJ2-5 provide the parts outside the CDR3, is NAGVMQNPRHLVRRRGQEARLRCSPMKGHSHVYWYRQLPEEGLKFMVYLQKENIIDESGMPKERFSAEFPKEGPSILRIQQVVRGDSAAYFCASSPQRGGETQYFGPGTRLLVL.

V is TRBV5-1 and J is TRBJ2-2, with D possibly TRBD2 on 6 matching bases. Trimming left V 4 bases short and J 6 bases short, with 16 bases between. Germline V gives CDR1 SGHRS, CDR2 YFSETQ. The CDR3 consists of 15 residues. The DNA for the CDR3 is TGCGCCAGCAGCGATGGGGGGACTGCCCCCGGGGAGCTGTTTTTT. Its protein is CASSDGGTAPGELFF.

The rearrangement uses TRBV5-1 and TRBJ2-1; the match to TRBD1 covers 8 bases. Germline V gene data show CDR1 as SGHRS and CDR2 as YFSETQ. This CDR3 is built from 16 residues. The V gene end was trimmed by 3 bases and the J gene end by 2 bases; junction bases not matched to a gene: 7. The CDR3 coding sequence is TGCGCCAGCAGCTCGGGACAGGTTAATCCCTACAATGAGCAGTTCTTC. The encoded protein is CASSSGQVNPYNEQFF.

The rearrangement uses TRBV3-1 (or the pseudogene TRBV3-2) and TRBJ1-2, with 8 bases lining up with TRBD1. This CDR3 has 14 amino acids. J lost 4 bases, V lost 1 base, and 2 bases had no gene match. The germline V gene encodes CDR1 LGHDT and CDR2 YNNKEL (reference sequence). The CDR3 loop is CASSQGDRSYGYTF. In DNA, the CDR3 is TGTGCCAGCAGCCAAGGGGACAGGTCCTATGGCTACACCTTC.

This chain joins TRBV21-1 and TRBJ1-1; the table assigns TRBD1, which was not confirmed against the DNA. TRBV21-1 is flagged as a pseudogene. There are 14 residues in the CDR3. The CDR3 sequence is CASSTSDRNTEAFF. CDR3 in DNA: TGTGCCAGCAGCACCTCGGACAGGAACACTGAAGCTTTCTTT.

The chain combines TRBV27 with TRBJ2-4; 8 positions agree with TRBD1. CDR3 length: 16 amino acids. J gave up 2 bases and V 7 bases, and 10 bases lay outside the gene matches. The germline CDR1 and CDR2 sequences are MNHEY and SMNVEV (reference sequence). This chain's CDR3 is CASNLPRDRPKNIQYF. The CDR3 DNA reads TGTGCCAGCAACCTCCCTAGGGACAGGCCCAAAAACATTCAGTACTTC.

The sample holds one count of this clone. The gene calls are TRBV9 and TRBJ2-1; unclear D gene. V was shortened by 4 bases and J by 0 bases, with 14 bases between the two germline ends. Germline CDR1 is SGDLS and CDR2 is YYNGEE. This CDR3 has 16 amino acids. This chain's CDR3 is CASSTDSRVSYNEQFF. For the CDR3, the DNA is TGTGCCAGCAGCACCGATAGCAGAGTCTCCTACAATGAGCAGTTCTTC.

The DNA for the CDR3 is TGTGCCAGCAGCGACCCCTCGGGGAATGAAAAACTGTTTTTT. Translated, it gives CASSDPSGNEKLFF. The genes are TRBV9 and TRBJ1-4; D not certain. This CDR3 has 14 amino acids. The V end was cut by 3 bases, the J end by 5 bases, with 11 bases between. The germline gives CDR1 SGDLS, CDR2 YYNGEE.

The genes are TRBV5-6 and TRBJ2-3; no definite D call. The germline gives CDR1 SGHDT, CDR2 YYEEEE. The CDR3 is made up of 13 amino acids. V was shortened by 4 bases and J by 7 bases, with 13 bases between the two germline ends. The CDR3 DNA sequence: TGTGCCAGCAGCACCCCCTTACAGAATACGCAGTATTTT. The encoded protein is CASSTPLQNTQYF. Looking up the rest from reference TRBV5-6 and TRBJ2-3 gives the full variable domain: DAGVTQSPTHLIKTRGQQVTLRCSPKSGHDTVSWYQQALGQGPQFIFQYYEEEERQRGNFPDRFSGHQFPNYSSELNVNALLLGDSALYLCASSTPLQNTQYFGPGTRLTVL.

The chain couples TRBV6-1 to TRBJ2-2, with TRBD2 as a possible D gene (5 bases). CDR1 is MNHNS and CDR2 is SASEGT in the germline V gene. The germline V and J ends were trimmed by 0 bases and 6 bases, with 8 bases remaining between them. This CDR3 is 14 amino acids long. CDR3 amino acids: CASSEAEAPGELFF. The CDR3 coding sequence is TGTGCCAGCAGTGAAGCGGAGGCGCCCGGGGAGCTGTTTTTT.

The chain couples TRBV6-5 to TRBJ2-1; D is possibly TRBD1 (5 bases). Trimming pared 5 bases from V and 4 bases from J, leaving 12 bases between. The CDR3 spans 14 residues. CDR1 MNHEY and CDR2 SVGAGI come from the germline V gene. CDR3 in amino acids: CASSNADTYNEQFF. The DNA for the CDR3 is TGTGCCAGCAGTAACGCGGACACGTACAATGAGCAGTTCTTC.

This chain joins TRBV19 and TRBJ1-1; 8 bases line up with TRBD1. J gave up 1 base and V 3 bases, and 4 bases lay outside the gene matches. Germline values: CDR1 LNHDA, CDR2 SQIVND (reference sequence). This CDR3 has 15 amino acids. The CDR3 reads CASSMQGAPNTEAFF. As DNA, the CDR3 is TGTGCCAGTAGTATGCAGGGGGCACCGAACACTGAAGCTTTCTTT. The complete variable domain, with remaining parts taken from reference TRBV19 and TRBJ1-1, reads DGGITQSPKYLFRKEGQNVTLSCEQNLNHDAMYWYRQDPGQGLRLIYYSQIVNDFQKGDIAEGYSVSREKKESFPLTVTSAQKNPTAFYLCASSMQGAPNTEAFFGQGTRLTVV.

This chain links TRBV29-1 with TRBJ2-3; the D gene is possibly TRBD2 (6 bases). The germline gives CDR1 SQVTM, CDR2 ANQGSEA. Trimming took 4 bases from V and 4 from J, leaving 12 bases between them. The CDR3 is 13 residues long. The CDR3 DNA reads as TGCAGCGTTGCGGACTATCACGCAGATACGCAGTATTTT. Translating gives CSVADYHADTQYF.

The sample holds one count of this clone. V gene TRBV5-1 combines with J gene TRBJ2-3; perhaps TRBD2 as D (5 bases). The CDR3 is made up of 11 amino acids. The germline CDR1 and CDR2 sequences are SGHRS and YFSETQ. Trimming cost V 5 bases and J 4 bases, with 5 bases left between them. In DNA form, the CDR3 reads TGCGCCAGCAGGGAGGCAGATACGCAGTATTTT. This gives the protein CASREADTQYF.

The chain has TRBV5-1 and TRBJ2-7; D ambiguous. CDR1 and CDR2 (germline): SGHRS, YFSETQ. V was cut by 0 bases and J by 0 bases, with 7 bases left in between. The CDR3 is 14 residues long. The CDR3 bases are TGCGCCAGCAGCTTGGACCCTAGCTCCTACGAGCAGTACTTC. Amino acid sequence: CASSLDPSSYEQYF. Variable domain in full (rest from reference TRBV5-1 and TRBJ2-7): KAGVTQTPRYLIKTRGQQVTLSCSPISGHRSVSWYQQTPGQGLQFLFEYFSETQRNKGNFPGRFSGRQFSNSRSEMNVSTLELGDSALYLCASSLDPSSYEQYFGPGTRLTVT.

As DNA, the CDR3 is TGCGCCAGCAGCTTGGTGGGGACTAGCCCCGGCACAGATACGCAGTATTTT. It encodes CASSLVGTSPGTDTQYF. The V and J genes are TRBV5-1 and TRBJ2-3; 9 nucleotides agree with TRBD2. Germline-derived CDR1 and CDR2 are SGHRS and YFSETQ. Trimming cost V 0 bases and J 1 base; bases outside gene matches: 6. CDR3 length equals 17 residues.

The V gene is TRBV28, the J gene TRBJ1-4; D remains unclear. The germline V gene encodes CDR1 MDHEN and CDR2 SYDVKM. The CDR3 sequence is 14 residues long. Deletions cut 4 bases from V and 0 bases from J, with 6 bases between. CDR3 coding DNA: TGTGCCAGCAGTTCCGCGGCAACTAATGAAAAACTGTTTTTT. Its protein product is CASSSAATNEKLFF.

The chain couples TRBV7-8 to TRBJ2-7; D is perhaps TRBD1 (5 bases). V lost 4 bases, J lost 3 bases, and 16 bases lay in between. The V gene's germline CDR1 is SGHVS and CDR2 FQNEAQ. The CDR3 sequence is 15 residues long. The CDR3 region is CASSSQGVGHYEQYF. The CDR3 bases are TGTGCCAGCAGCTCCCAGGGTGTAGGGCACTACGAGCAGTACTTC.

This clone was seen a single time. The chain uses TRBV2 and TRBJ2-1, with TRBD2 matching 10 bases. Germline V CDR1 and CDR2: SNHLY, FYNNEI. This CDR3 contains 16 residues. The J segment lost 4 bases and the V segment lost 6 bases, leaving 9 bases of the junction unmatched. The CDR3 is CASSTAGGLMYNEQFF. The CDR3 nucleotides read TGTGCCAGCAGCACAGCGGGGGGGCTCATGTACAATGAGCAGTTCTTC.

The CDR3: CASSLGQGREKLFF. CDR3 DNA: TGTGCCAGCAGCCTAGGACAAGGGAGGGAAAAACTGTTTTTT. The genes are TRBV5-5 and TRBJ1-4; D might be TRBD1 (5 bases). The V gene lost 4 bases and the J gene lost 8 bases, with 15 bases spanning the gap. The CDR3 spans 14 residues. The V gene's germline CDR1 is SGHKS and CDR2 YYEKEE (reference sequence).

This chain connects TRBV6-5 to TRBJ2-7, with 7 positions matching TRBD1. V was clipped by 9 bases and J by 2 bases; unmatched bases: 7. CDR1 and CDR2 (germline): MNHEY, SVGAGI. This CDR3 is 13 amino acids long. DNA of the CDR3: TGTGCCAGTGGGACAGTTGCTACCTACGAGCAGTACTTC. It yields the protein CASGTVATYEQYF.

The chain couples TRBV10-3 to TRBJ1-3; no firm D call. Trimming pared 0 bases from V and 5 bases from J, leaving 11 bases between. The CDR3 contains 15 residues. Germline lookup yields CDR1 ENHRY and CDR2 SYGVKD. The CDR3 region is CAISESMAGRNTIYF. The CDR3 DNA reads TGTGCCATCAGTGAGTCTATGGCTGGTAGAAACACCATATATTTT.

The V gene is TRBV28, the J gene TRBJ1-2; D perhaps matches TRBD1 (5 bases). V lost 6 bases and J 1 base, leaving 9 bases between the germline ends. The germline CDR1 and CDR2 sequences are MDHEN and SYDVKM. There are 13 residues in the CDR3. CDR3: CASSPGFNYGYTF. In nucleotides, the CDR3 is TGTGCCAGCAGCCCAGGGTTTAACTATGGCTACACCTTC.

CDR3 nucleotides: TGTGCCAGCCACCAGGGGGCCTATGGCTACACCTTC. Translated: CASHQGAYGYTF. The genes are TRBV28 and TRBJ1-2; 8 nucleotides line up with TRBD1. This CDR3 is built from 12 residues. With 8 bases clipped from V and 4 bases from J, the junction kept 3 bases outside the gene matches. The V gene's germline CDR1 is MDHEN and CDR2 SYDVKM.

The V call is TRBV30, the J call TRBJ1-4; 7 nucleotides align to TRBD1. Trimming cost V 5 bases and J 8 bases; bases outside gene matches: 17. Germline assignment: CDR1 GTSNPN and CDR2 SVGIG (reference sequence). The CDR3 spans 16 residues. Here the CDR3 reads CAWATGVYETAEKLFF. The CDR3 DNA reads TGTGCCTGGGCTACAGGGGTGTATGAGACAGCGGAAAAACTGTTTTTT.